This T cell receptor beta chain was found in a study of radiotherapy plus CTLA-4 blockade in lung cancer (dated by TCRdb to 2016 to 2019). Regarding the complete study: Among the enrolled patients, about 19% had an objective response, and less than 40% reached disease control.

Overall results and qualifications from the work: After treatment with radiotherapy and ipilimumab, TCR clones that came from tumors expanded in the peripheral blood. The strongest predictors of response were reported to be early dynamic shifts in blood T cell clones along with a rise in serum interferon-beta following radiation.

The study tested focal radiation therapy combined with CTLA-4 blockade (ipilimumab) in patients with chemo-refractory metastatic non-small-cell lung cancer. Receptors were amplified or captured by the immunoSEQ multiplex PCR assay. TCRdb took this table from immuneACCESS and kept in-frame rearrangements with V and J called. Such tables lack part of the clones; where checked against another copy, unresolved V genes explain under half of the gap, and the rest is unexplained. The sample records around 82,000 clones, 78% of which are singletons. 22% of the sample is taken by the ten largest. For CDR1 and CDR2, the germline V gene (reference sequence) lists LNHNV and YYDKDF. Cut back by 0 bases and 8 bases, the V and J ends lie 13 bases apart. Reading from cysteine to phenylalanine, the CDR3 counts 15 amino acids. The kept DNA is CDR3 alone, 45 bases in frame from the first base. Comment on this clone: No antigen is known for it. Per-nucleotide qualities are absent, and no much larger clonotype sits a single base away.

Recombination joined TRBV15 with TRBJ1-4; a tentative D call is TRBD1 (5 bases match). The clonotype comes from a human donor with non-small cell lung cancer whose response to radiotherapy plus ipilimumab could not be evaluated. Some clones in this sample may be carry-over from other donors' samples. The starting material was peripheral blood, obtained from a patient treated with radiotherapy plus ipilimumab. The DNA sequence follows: TGTGCCACCAGCAGAGAGGGCGGGGGAGGAGAAAAACTGTTTTTT. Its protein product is CATSREGGGGEKLFF.